Here is one T cell receptor (beta chain) with its context. The data are from a study of cytomegalovirus exposure and HLA in healthy donors. Turning to the study itself: A subsequent analysis reported that the roughly 120 validation repertoires were produced on the same platform that had also been used for the approximately 700 first-cohort repertoires.

Trimming cost V 5 bases and J 6 bases, with 17 bases left between them. From germline, CDR1 is SGHNT and CDR2 YENEEA. This CDR3 has 14 residues. The table came from immunoSEQ multiplex PCR; TCRdb's copy has only in-frame clones and leaves some out. The sample consists of fewer than 150,000 clones, roughly 86% of them appearing once. The chain is built from TRBV11-3 and TRBJ2-7; perhaps TRBD1 as D (5 bases). The sequenced material came from PBMCs. The clonotype comes from a man between 18 and 29 years old in good health and CMV-seropositive. CDR3 in DNA: TGTGCCAGCAGCACCCGGCTGGGGCCGGGCGAGCAGTACTTC. It translates to CASSTRLGPGEQYF. The whole variable domain, remainder taken from reference TRBV11-3 and TRBJ2-7, is EAGVVQSPRYKIIEKKQPVAFWCNPISGHNTLYWYLQNLGQGPELLIRYENEEAVDDSQLPKDRFSAERLKGVDSTLKIQPAELGDSAVYLCASSTRLGPGEQYFGPGTRLTVT.